The subject of this entry is one T cell receptor (beta chain). What it binds is unknown. The table came from immunoSEQ multiplex PCR; TCRdb's copy has only in-frame clones and leaves some out. The sample lists 95,000 to 150,000 clones; 70% to 90% were seen once. Germline V gene sequence: CDR1 MNHEY, CDR2 SMNVEV (reference sequence). The CDR3 loop spans 15 amino acids. After removal of 5 bases from V and 10 bases from J, the junction contained 10 bases not matched to a gene. The sample originates from a study of T cell responses to AZD1222 COVID-19 vaccine. Study-wide results and caveats: An increase in Spike-specific TCR breadth and depth was observed after two AZD1222 doses. Only 5 or 6 AZD1222 recipients were seropositive at baseline. Mostly white British, mostly female donors; authors suggested clonal diversity may be underestimated. The study sampled repertoires only after the peak T cell response.

This TCR derives from an adult in good health. This specimen consisted of peripheral blood, obtained on day 0 of AZD1222 vaccination. The rearrangement uses TRBV27 and TRBJ1-6, with 8 bases matching TRBD1. The CDR3 region has the DNA TGTGCCAGCAGTCCGATACAGGGGGTAGAGTCACCCCTCCACTTT. As protein: CASSPIQGVESPLHF.